These 30 T cell receptor beta chains share one sample of origin, sequenced in a study of blood T cell repertoires in COVID-19. Here immunoSEQ multiplex PCR was the method, and the copy in TCRdb shows in-frame clones only, minus some. The sample contains tens of thousands of clones, around 84% of which appear only once. The source material was peripheral blood. These receptor sequences come from an elderly man with active COVID-19.

The chain uses TRBV11-1 and TRBJ2-5; D is possibly TRBD1 (6 bases). V lost 3 bases, J lost 5 bases, and 10 bases lay in between. This CDR3 is 13 amino acids long. The germline V gene encodes CDR1 SGHAT and CDR2 FQDESV (reference sequence). CDR3 region: CASSFGQGETQYF. CDR3 sequence (DNA): TGTGCCAGCAGCTTCGGCCAGGGGGAGACCCAGTACTTC. The full variable domain, in which reference TRBV11-1 and TRBJ2-5 provide the parts outside the CDR3, is EAEVAQSPRYKITEKSQAVAFWCDPISGHATLYWYRQILGQGPELLVQFQDESVVDDSQLPKDRFSAERLKGVDSTLKIQPAELGDSAMYLCASSFGQGETQYFGPGTRLLVL.

The sample holds a few counts of this clone. The rearrangement uses TRBV28 and TRBJ2-2, with a weak D call TRBD2 (5 bases). The germline V gene has CDR1 MDHEN and CDR2 SYDVKM. This CDR3 has 16 residues. The V and J ends lost 6 bases and 3 bases respectively, with 17 bases between them. DNA for the CDR3: TGTGCCAGCAGGCCGGGATTTAGTTTGTACACCGGGGAGCTGTTTTTT. Translated: CASRPGFSLYTGELFF.

This clone was detected only once. V gene TRBV5-6 combines with J gene TRBJ2-7, with 11 bases aligning to TRBD1. V lost 3 bases and J lost 2; bases outside the gene matches: 16. This CDR3 contains 19 residues. Germline CDR1 reads SGHDT; CDR2 reads YYEEEE. This CDR3 reads CASSSPQRTGGPKAYEQYF. CDR3 sequence (DNA): TGTGCCAGCAGCTCACCTCAGCGGACAGGGGGCCCAAAGGCCTACGAGCAGTACTTC.

The V gene is TRBV19, the J gene TRBJ1-2; 8 nucleotides agree with TRBD1. Per germline, CDR1 LNHDA and CDR2 SQIVND (reference sequence). The CDR3 runs 14 residues. The V and J ends lost 7 bases and 8 bases, in that order; junction bases with no gene match: 12. The CDR3 sequence is CASTHTDRGWGYTF. CDR3 DNA: TGTGCCAGTACCCATACCGACAGGGGTTGGGGCTACACCTTC.

The chain recombines TRBV2 with TRBJ2-2, with TRBD1 identical over 9 bases. Germline CDR1 is SNHLY and CDR2 is FYNNEI. The CDR3 runs to 18 residues. The ends lost 0 bases at V and 1 base at J; junction bases unmatched: 6. The CDR3: CASSEATGGAWNTGELFF. The CDR3 DNA reads as TGTGCCAGCAGTGAAGCTACAGGGGGCGCGTGGAACACCGGGGAGCTGTTTTTT. The variable domain in full, with the rest retrieved from reference TRBV2 and TRBJ2-2, is EPEVTQTPSHQVTQMGQEVILRCVPISNHLYFYWYRQILGQKVEFLVSFYNNEISEKSEIFDDQFSVERPDGSNFTLKIRSTKLEDSAMYFCASSEATGGAWNTGELFFGEGSRLTVL.

This chain joins TRBV6-5 and TRBJ2-1; D possibly corresponds to TRBD1 (6 bases). The CDR3 totals 15 residues. Germline CDR1 MNHEY, CDR2 SVGAGI. V lost 5 bases and J lost 2, with 13 bases in between. The DNA of the CDR3 is TGTGCCAGCAGTCCCCAAGGGGGAACCTACAATGAGCAGTTCTTC. Translating gives CASSPQGGTYNEQFF.

The rearrangement links TRBV27 to TRBJ1-1; TRBD1 matches 7 bases. Germline V lookup: CDR1 MNHEY, CDR2 SMNVEV (reference sequence). V trimming: 5 bases; J trimming: 5 bases; junction bases outside the gene matches: 14. This CDR3 has 16 residues. The CDR3 loop is CASSPLIRQGRTEAFF. CDR3 in DNA: TGTGCCAGCAGTCCGCTCATAAGACAGGGACGGACTGAAGCTTTCTTT.

This clone appeared once. The genes are TRBV3-1 (or the pseudogene TRBV3-2) and TRBJ1-2, with 7 positions matching TRBD1. With V trimmed by 1 base and J by 2 bases, 4 bases remained unmatched. The length of the CDR3 is 15 residues. The germline gives CDR1 LGHDT, CDR2 YNNKEL (reference sequence). CDR3 coding DNA: TGTGCCAGCAGCCAAGCCCAGGGGGGCAACTATGGCTACACCTTC. Translation gives CASSQAQGGNYGYTF.

This clone is a singleton in its sample. The chain carries TRBV18 and TRBJ2-3; maybe TRBD2 (6 bases). Trimming pared 1 base from V and 2 bases from J, leaving 16 bases between. CDR3 length equals 17 residues. The germline gives CDR1 KGHSH, CDR2 LQKENI. The CDR3 bases are TGTGCCAGCTCACCACGACCCACTAGCAGGGTCACAGATACGCAGTATTTT. Protein product: CASSPRPTSRVTDTQYF.

This chain uses TRBV5-6 with TRBJ2-7; 9 nucleotides match TRBD1. Germline CDR1 reads SGHDT; CDR2 reads YYEEEE. The CDR3 runs to 15 residues. The V and J ends lost 3 bases and 0 bases, in that order; junction bases with no gene match: 4. The DNA of the CDR3 is TGTGCCAGCAGCTGGACAGGGGAAAGCTCCTACGAGCAGTACTTC. Encoded protein: CASSWTGESSYEQYF. Variable domain in full (rest from reference TRBV5-6 and TRBJ2-7): DAGVTQSPTHLIKTRGQQVTLRCSPKSGHDTVSWYQQALGQGPQFIFQYYEEEERQRGNFPDRFSGHQFPNYSSELNVNALLLGDSALYLCASSWTGESSYEQYFGPGTRLTVT.

The chain carries TRBV5-3 and TRBJ2-7, with TRBD2 identical over 7 bases. TRBV5-3 is treated as an ORF (open reading frame) with a function not yet certain. The CDR3 covers 15 residues. The ends lost 4 bases at V and 3 bases at J; junction bases unmatched: 10. The CDR3 sequence: CARSHQGGRVYEQYF. In DNA form, the CDR3 reads TGTGCCAGAAGCCATCAGGGCGGGAGAGTCTACGAGCAGTACTTC.

This sequence joins TRBV18 and TRBJ2-1; 10 bases align to TRBD1. The CDR3 spans 15 residues. Germline-derived CDR1 and CDR2 are KGHSH and LQKENI. J gave up 5 bases and V 5 bases, and 6 bases lay outside the gene matches. In nucleotides, the CDR3 is TGTGCCAGCTCAAAACGACAGGGGGCAAACAATGAGCAGTTCTTC. Protein sequence: CASSKRQGANNEQFF.

This chain joins TRBV5-1 and TRBJ2-2; 7 bases map to TRBD1. The CDR3 is 15 residues long. The V and J ends lost 6 bases and 7 bases, in that order; junction bases with no gene match: 12. Germline lookup yields CDR1 SGHRS and CDR2 YFSETQ. Written as DNA, the CDR3 is TGCGCCAGCACCCCGGGACAGTCACGACTCGGGGAGCTGTTTTTT. As protein: CASTPGQSRLGELFF.

The chain carries TRBV12-3 or TRBV12-4 and TRBJ2-5, with D maybe TRBD1 (5 bases). The CDR3 contains 13 residues. With 3 bases removed from V and 11 bases from J, the gap between germline ends came to 16 bases. The CDR3 region has the DNA TGTGCCAGCAGTTTTTCGTTCAGGGATGCGCAGTACTTC. As protein: CASSFSFRDAQYF.

This chain connects TRBV2 to TRBJ2-7; TRBD1 is a possible D gene (7 bases). V shed 6 bases and J shed 7 bases, with 19 bases lying between them. Germline V gene data show CDR1 as SNHLY and CDR2 as FYNNEI. The CDR3 sequence is 14 residues long. The CDR3 protein is CASSPSGQGDEQYF. In nucleotides, the CDR3 is TGTGCCAGCAGCCCCAGCGGGCAGGGGGATGAGCAGTACTTC.

This chain links TRBV28 with TRBJ1-1, with D tentatively TRBD1 (5 bases). This CDR3 has 16 amino acids. Germline lookup yields CDR1 MDHEN and CDR2 SYDVKM. The ends were cut back, 10 bases at V and 0 bases at J, with 21 bases in the middle. The CDR3, as DNA: TGTGCCACCTGGGGCCTCCGTGTGGTAATGAACACTGAAGCTTTCTTT. Residues: CATWGLRVVMNTEAFF.

This clone was seen a few times. The chain links TRBV27 to TRBJ2-7; 10 bases align to TRBD2. The CDR3 loop spans 15 amino acids. V trimming: 5 bases; J trimming: 3 bases; junction bases outside the gene matches: 7. CDR1 is MNHEY and CDR2 is SMNVEV in the germline V gene (reference sequence). The CDR3 nucleotides read TGTGCCAGCAGTGCTACTAGCGGGACGATCTACGAGCAGTACTTC. It is translated as CASSATSGTIYEQYF.

The chain combines TRBV5-5 with TRBJ1-5; D possibly corresponds to TRBD1 (6 bases). The ends were cut back, 4 bases at V and 2 bases at J, with 10 bases in the middle. The CDR3 loop spans 14 amino acids. Germline CDR1 is SGHKS and CDR2 is YYEKEE (reference sequence). The CDR3 sequence: CASSPWTGNQPQHF. CDR3 bases: TGTGCCAGCAGCCCTTGGACAGGCAATCAGCCCCAGCATTTT.

This chain joins TRBV5-1 and TRBJ1-3, with D possibly being TRBD1 (6 bases). V was clipped by 2 bases and J by 1 base, with 16 bases between them. This CDR3 comprises 17 residues. Germline CDR1 reads SGHRS; CDR2 reads YFSETQ. The CDR3: CASSFTGLGGSGNTIYF. The DNA for the CDR3 is TGCGCCAGCAGCTTTACAGGGTTGGGCGGATCTGGAAACACCATATATTTT. The full variable domain, in which reference TRBV5-1 and TRBJ1-3 provide the parts outside the CDR3, is KAGVTQTPRYLIKTRGQQVTLSCSPISGHRSVSWYQQTPGQGLQFLFEYFSETQRNKGNFPGRFSGRQFSNSRSEMNVSTLELGDSALYLCASSFTGLGGSGNTIYFGEGSWLTVV.

This sequence joins TRBV27 and TRBJ1-1; D is unresolved. CDR3 size: 13 residues. Trimming shortened V by 6 bases and J by 8 bases, and 16 bases separated the two germline ends. From germline, CDR1 is MNHEY and CDR2 SMNVEV (reference sequence). The CDR3, as DNA: TGTGCCAGCAGATATGACAAGGTAACAGAAGCTTTCTTT. This gives the protein CASRYDKVTEAFF.

V gene TRBV3-1 (or the pseudogene TRBV3-2) combines with J gene TRBJ2-4, with 10 bases matching TRBD2. The ends lost 6 bases at V and 1 base at J; junction bases unmatched: 9. Per the germline V gene, CDR1 is LGHDT and CDR2 is YNNKEL (reference sequence). The CDR3 is 17 amino acids. CDR3 DNA sequence: TGTGCCAGCAGAGGAGCGGGAGGGCCGGGGGCCAAAAACATTCAGTACTTC. Amino acid sequence: CASRGAGGPGAKNIQYF.

The chain couples TRBV27 to TRBJ2-7, with D perhaps matching TRBD2 (6 bases). Germline loops: CDR1 MNHEY, CDR2 SMNVEV (reference sequence). Trimming shortened V by 5 bases and J by 5 bases, and 10 bases separated the two germline ends. The CDR3 is 12 amino acids. For the CDR3, the DNA is TGTGCCAGCAGTCGGCGCGGGGACGAGCAGTACTTC. It encodes CASSRRGDEQYF.

The V gene is TRBV7-2, the J gene TRBJ2-1, with TRBD1 identical over 9 bases. From germline, CDR1 is SGHTA and CDR2 FQGNSA. The length of the CDR3 is 15 residues. J gave up 7 bases and V 3 bases, and 7 bases lay outside the gene matches. CDR3 sequence: CASSFTGQGRNEQFF. The CDR3 region has the DNA TGTGCCAGCAGCTTCACGGGACAGGGTCGGAATGAGCAGTTCTTC. Drawing the rest from reference TRBV7-2 and TRBJ2-1, the complete variable domain is GAGVSQSPSNKVTEKGKDVELRCDPISGHTALYWYRQSLGQGLEFLIYFQGNSAPDKSGLPSDRFSAERTGGSVSTLTIQRTQQEDSAVYLCASSFTGQGRNEQFFGPGTRLTVL.

The chain recombines TRBV28 with TRBJ2-7; D may be TRBD1 (6 bases). V lost 1 base and J lost 2, with 6 bases in between. The CDR3 spans 13 residues. Germline V CDR1 and CDR2: MDHEN, SYDVKM. The CDR3 region has the DNA TGTGCCAGCAGTTTATACAGGGCCTACGAGCAGTACTTC. This gives the protein CASSLYRAYEQYF.

Sample share makes this clone medium-sized (0.01 to 0.1%). The chain joins TRBV5-1 to TRBJ2-5; 7 nucleotides agree with TRBD1. Germline assignment: CDR1 SGHRS and CDR2 YFSETQ. This CDR3 spans 15 amino acids. V shed 4 bases, J shed 3 bases, and the junction held 9 bases outside the gene matches. CDR3 in amino acids: CASSAWDSSKETQYF. In DNA, the CDR3 is TGCGCCAGCAGCGCGTGGGACAGCTCCAAAGAGACCCAGTACTTC.

This CDR3 reads CASSKVPGTSEQYF. CDR3 DNA sequence: TGTGCCAGCAGCAAGGTTCCCGGGACTAGCGAGCAGTACTTC. This chain connects TRBV7-9 to TRBJ2-7; 8 nucleotides match TRBD2. Trimming cost V 5 bases and J 6 bases; bases outside gene matches: 9. This CDR3 spans 14 amino acids. Germline V gene data show CDR1 as SEHNR and CDR2 as FQNEAQ (reference sequence).

This clone appeared a few times. This CDR3 is also generated by other DNA sequences in the sample. The chain combines TRBV7-9 with TRBJ1-1, with D possibly TRBD1 on 6 matching bases. The germline V and J ends were trimmed by 5 bases and 0 bases, with 10 bases remaining between them. This CDR3 spans 14 amino acids. Per germline, CDR1 SEHNR and CDR2 FQNEAQ (reference sequence). CDR3: CASSRGQMNTEAFF. DNA for the CDR3: TGTGCCAGCAGCCGCGGACAGATGAACACTGAAGCTTTCTTT. The full variable domain, its missing parts supplied by reference TRBV7-9 and TRBJ1-1, is DTGVSQNPRHKITKRGQNVTFRCDPISEHNRLYWYRQTLGQGPEFLTYFQNEAQLEKSRLLSDRFSAERPKGSFSTLEIQRTEQGDSAMYLCASSRGQMNTEAFFGQGTRLTVV.

The CDR3 is CSASKLAGVEQFF. CDR3 nucleotide sequence: TGCAGTGCTAGTAAACTAGCGGGAGTTGAGCAGTTCTTC. The chain carries TRBV20-1 and TRBJ2-1; 11 bases agree with TRBD2. V lost 3 bases to trimming and J lost 9 bases; unmatched junction nucleotides: 4. CDR1 and CDR2 from the germline V gene are DFQATT and SNEGSKA (reference sequence). The CDR3 is 13 amino acids.

The gene calls are TRBV7-2 and TRBJ2-2; D is undetermined. The V gene lost 1 base and the J gene lost 6 bases, with 9 bases spanning the gap. Germline V gene sequence: CDR1 SGHTA, CDR2 FQGNSA. This CDR3 has 14 amino acids. The CDR3 nucleotides read TGTGCCAGCAGCTTAGATACTGTCGCCGGGGAGCTGTTTTTT. Its protein is CASSLDTVAGELFF. Combining the CDR3 with reference TRBV7-2 and TRBJ2-2 gives the whole variable domain GAGVSQSPSNKVTEKGKDVELRCDPISGHTALYWYRQSLGQGLEFLIYFQGNSAPDKSGLPSDRFSAERTGGSVSTLTIQRTQQEDSAVYLCASSLDTVAGELFFGEGSRLTVL.

This chain connects TRBV7-9 to TRBJ2-1; D is possibly TRBD2 (6 bases). The CDR3 consists of 15 residues. Germline V lookup: CDR1 SEHNR, CDR2 FQNEAQ (reference sequence). The germline V and J ends were trimmed by 5 bases and 6 bases, with 17 bases remaining between them. CDR3 in DNA: TGTGCCAGCAGCCCGGCAGGCATGGGGGGCAATGAGCAGTTCTTC. Its protein product is CASSPAGMGGNEQFF.